These 28 T cell receptor beta chains originate from one sample sequenced in a study of blood T cell repertoires in COVID-19. Profiled with immunoSEQ multiplex PCR; TCRdb holds only in-frame clones, not every one. The sample includes around 65,000 clones, about 90% of them seen just once. The sequencing sample was made of peripheral blood. Source of these receptors: a human donor in a cohort sampled during active COVID-19.

The sample holds many counts of this clone. V is TRBV5-1 and J is TRBJ1-1; no definite D call. The CDR3 has 12 amino acids. CDR1 SGHRS and CDR2 YFSETQ come from the germline V gene. Between the trimmed V and J ends, which lost 3 bases and 4 bases, there was a span of 7 bases. The CDR3 DNA follows: TGCGCCAGCAGCTCAGGAGGCACTGAAGCTTTCTTT. Its protein product is CASSSGGTEAFF.

This clone was detected only once. The chain couples TRBV11-2 to TRBJ1-2; TRBD1 might be the D (6 bases). The V gene lost 2 bases and the J gene lost 5 bases, with 9 bases spanning the gap. This CDR3 is 13 amino acids long. CDR1 is SGHAT, CDR2 FQNNGV, per germline. CDR3 loop: CASSLTGWYGYTF. In nucleotides, the CDR3 is TGTGCCAGCAGCTTAACAGGGTGGTATGGCTACACCTTC.

The rearrangement joins TRBV12-3 or TRBV12-4 to TRBJ1-2, with 9 positions matching TRBD1. The CDR3 contains 13 residues. V lost 3 bases and J lost 8; bases outside the gene matches: 4. This CDR3 reads CASSFGGTGGYTF. CDR3 DNA: TGTGCCAGCAGTTTTGGGGGGACAGGGGGCTACACCTTC.

For this clone: An end of the junction differs from the germline gene, which may be a read error. V is TRBV28 and J is TRBJ2-7; 11 bases match TRBD2. The CDR3 sequence is 13 residues long. Germline-derived CDR1 and CDR2 are MDHEN and SYDVKM. The CDR3 protein is CASSLLAGGHRAF. Here the CDR3 DNA reads TGTGCCAGCAGTTTATTAGCGGGAGGGCACCGAGCATTC.

CDR3 amino acids: CASKTASGNTIYF. The CDR3 DNA follows: TGTGCCAGCAAAACAGCCTCTGGAAACACCATATATTTT. The genes are TRBV2 and TRBJ1-3; no clear D. CDR3 size: 13 residues. CDR1 SNHLY and CDR2 FYNNEI come from the germline V gene. V was cut by 7 bases and J by 0 bases, with 7 bases left in between.

This chain joins TRBV5-1 and TRBJ2-6; 10 bases line up with TRBD2. Germline assignment: CDR1 SGHRS and CDR2 YFSETQ. J lost 4 bases, V lost 2 bases, and 12 bases had no gene match. This CDR3 region has 19 residues. In DNA form, the CDR3 reads TGCGCCAGCAGCTTTGGGGAAAGCGGGAGGGTATCGGGGGCCAACGTCCTGACTTTC. Translating it yields CASSFGESGRVSGANVLTF.

The rearrangement uses TRBV3-1 (or the pseudogene TRBV3-2) and TRBJ1-2; 7 positions match TRBD1. Germline V gene lookup returns CDR1 LGHDT and CDR2 YNNKEL (reference sequence). The length of the CDR3 is 15 residues. V lost 3 bases to trimming and J lost 8 bases; unmatched junction nucleotides: 12. CDR3 sequence reads: CASSHGEQGKKGYTF. DNA for the CDR3: TGTGCCAGCAGCCATGGGGAACAGGGGAAAAAAGGCTACACCTTC.

The chain uses TRBV4-1 and TRBJ2-2; D unclear. V was clipped by 1 base and J by 1 base, with 4 bases between them. The CDR3 totals 14 residues. Germline V gene sequence: CDR1 MGHRA, CDR2 YSYEKL. This CDR3 reads CASSQGQNTGELFF. The CDR3 region has the DNA TGCGCCAGCAGCCAAGGGCAGAACACCGGGGAGCTGTTTTTT.

The genes are TRBV7-2 and TRBJ1-2; D not certain. Trimming took 6 bases from V and 1 from J, leaving 15 bases between them. Looked up from germline, CDR1 is SGHTA and CDR2 is FQGNSA. The CDR3 covers 15 residues. In DNA, the CDR3 is TGTGCCAGCAGAAAGGGAGCGGCGGATAACTATGGCTACACCTTC. This translates into CASRKGAADNYGYTF.

V is TRBV6-5 and J is TRBJ2-7; 10 nucleotides align to TRBD2. The CDR3 is made up of 15 amino acids. CDR1 is MNHEY and CDR2 is SVGAGI in the germline V gene. V was clipped by 2 bases and J by 4 bases; unmatched bases: 5. Written as DNA, the CDR3 is TGTGCCAGCAGTTACAGGCTAGCGGGAGCGTACGAGCAGTACTTC. Encoded protein: CASSYRLAGAYEQYF.

V and J are TRBV19 and TRBJ1-5; D possibly corresponds to TRBD1 (5 bases). The ends were cut back, 0 bases at V and 1 base at J, with 10 bases in the middle. This CDR3 is built from 16 residues. In germline, CDR1 is LNHDA, CDR2 SQIVND (reference sequence). The CDR3, as DNA: TGTGCCAGTAGTATAGAGTCCCAGGGAAGCAATCAGCCCCAGCATTTT. It encodes CASSIESQGSNQPQHF.

This clone was picked up one time. The chain joins TRBV28 to TRBJ2-1; TRBD2 is a possible D gene (6 bases). CDR1 and CDR2 (germline): MDHEN, SYDVKM. Between the trimmed V and J ends, which lost 8 bases and 3 bases, there was a span of 17 bases. There are 15 residues in the CDR3. The CDR3 sequence is CASGAGREGYNEQFF. DNA of the CDR3: TGTGCCAGCGGTGCCGGGAGAGAGGGCTACAATGAGCAGTTCTTC.

The J gene is TRBJ2-7, the V gene TRBV27, with TRBD1 matching 8 bases. The CDR3 extends over 16 amino acids. Unmatched junction bases numbered 8, after V lost 2 bases and J lost 2 bases. Germline loops: CDR1 MNHEY, CDR2 SMNVEV (reference sequence). CDR3 residues: CASSLTLTGGTYEQYF. CDR3 sequence (DNA): TGTGCCAGCAGTTTAACTCTCACAGGGGGAACCTACGAGCAGTACTTC.

The chain links TRBV18 to TRBJ2-7; 9 positions agree with TRBD1. This CDR3 region has 15 residues. Germline V gene lookup returns CDR1 KGHSH and CDR2 LQKENI. The ends lost 3 bases at V and 3 bases at J; junction bases unmatched: 6. The CDR3 DNA reads as TGTGCCAGCTCACCGGGACAGGGAACAGGCTACGAGCAGTACTTC. Encoded protein: CASSPGQGTGYEQYF.

The genes are TRBV7-3 and TRBJ2-1, with D perhaps matching TRBD1 (5 bases). Trimming removed 5 bases from V and 7 bases from J, with 12 bases in between. The CDR3 is made up of 13 amino acids. The germline V gene encodes CDR1 SGHTA and CDR2 FQGTGA. Written as DNA, the CDR3 is TGTGCCAGCAGCCTACAGGTGCAGAATGAGCAGTTCTTC. This sequence encodes CASSLQVQNEQFF.

With respect to this clone: The junction departs from germline at one end; a sequencing error may be responsible. The rearrangement links TRBV11-3 to TRBJ2-5; 12 bases match TRBD2. Germline CDR1 SGHNT, CDR2 YENEEA. There are 16 residues in the CDR3. As DNA, the CDR3 is TGTGCCAACAGCACAGGACTAGCGGGAAGTGGAGAGACCCAGTACTTC. Amino acids: CANSTGLAGSGETQYF.

The V gene is TRBV5-4, the J gene TRBJ1-6, with 8 bases matching TRBD1. The CDR3 contains 18 residues. Germline lookup yields CDR1 SGHNT and CDR2 YYREEE (reference sequence). Trimming took 1 base from V and 6 from J; bases not matched to a gene: 12. The CDR3 bases are TGTGCCAGCAGCTTGTCGTTATGGAGAACAGGGGGTAATTCACCCCTCCACTTT. Protein product: CASSLSLWRTGGNSPLHF.

The chain carries TRBV28 and TRBJ1-1; D is uncertain. V was cut by 5 bases and J by 7 bases, with 8 bases left in between. The CDR3 sequence is 11 residues long. In germline, CDR1 is MDHEN, CDR2 SYDVKM. The CDR3 is CASSLLHEAFF. CDR3 coding DNA: TGTGCCAGCAGTCTATTACATGAAGCTTTCTTT.

The chain carries TRBV12-5 and TRBJ2-1, with 7 bases fitting TRBD2. The CDR3 consists of 15 residues. With 6 bases clipped from V and 4 bases from J, the junction kept 9 bases outside the gene matches. Germline CDR1 is LGHNT and CDR2 is FRNRAP. The CDR3 DNA sequence: TGTGCTAGTGGCCCTACCACTAGCGCTTACAATGAGCAGTTCTTC. It translates to CASGPTTSAYNEQFF.

This chain joins TRBV5-1 and TRBJ1-4; possibly TRBD1 for D (6 bases). V was pared by 0 bases and J by 4 bases, with 7 bases between. The CDR3 is 14 amino acids. Germline V gene lookup returns CDR1 SGHRS and CDR2 YFSETQ. The CDR3 DNA reads as TGCGCCAGCAGCTTGGGACAGGATAATGAAAAACTGTTTTTT. Protein: CASSLGQDNEKLFF. The full variable domain, in which reference TRBV5-1 and TRBJ1-4 provide the parts outside the CDR3, is KAGVTQTPRYLIKTRGQQVTLSCSPISGHRSVSWYQQTPGQGLQFLFEYFSETQRNKGNFPGRFSGRQFSNSRSEMNVSTLELGDSALYLCASSLGQDNEKLFFGSGTQLSVL.

V gene TRBV6-5 combines with J gene TRBJ2-7; possibly TRBD2 for D (6 bases). Germline CDR1 and CDR2: MNHEY and SVGAGI. Trimming left V 3 bases short and J 6 bases short, with 12 bases between. The CDR3 covers 13 residues. The CDR3, as DNA: TGTGCCAGCAGTTATGGGGGAGGATCCGAGCAGTACTTC. Protein sequence: CASSYGGGSEQYF.

The CDR3 loop reads CASSPGDNEQFF. CDR3 bases: TGCGCCAGCAGCCCGGGAGACAATGAGCAGTTCTTC. The chain is built from TRBV5-1 and TRBJ2-1; a possible D gene is TRBD2 (6 bases). CDR3 length equals 12 residues. With 4 bases removed from V and 5 bases from J, the gap between germline ends came to 7 bases. Germline V CDR1 and CDR2: SGHRS, YFSETQ.

This chain uses TRBV6-5 with TRBJ2-1, with 7 bases lining up with TRBD2. The CDR3 sequence is 14 residues long. The V gene's germline CDR1 is MNHEY and CDR2 SVGAGI. V was clipped by 1 base and J by 6 bases; unmatched bases: 3. The CDR3 region has the DNA TGTGCCAGCAGTTACTTGGGGGAGGGCAATGAGCAGTTCTTC. Protein: CASSYLGEGNEQFF.

The chain combines TRBV6-5 with TRBJ1-1; D perhaps matches TRBD1 (6 bases). This CDR3 is 14 amino acids long. The germline V gene has CDR1 MNHEY and CDR2 SVGAGI. V dropped 6 bases and J dropped 0 bases, with 11 bases sitting between them. The CDR3 reads CASSPRDMNTEAFF. CDR3 coding DNA: TGTGCCAGCAGCCCCCGGGACATGAACACTGAAGCTTTCTTT.

The CDR3 sequence is CASSLRDRDNSPLHF. The CDR3 DNA sequence: TGCGCCAGCAGCCTCCGGGACAGGGATAATTCACCCCTCCACTTT. The chain is built from TRBV4-1 and TRBJ1-6; 9 nucleotides line up with TRBD1. V was pared by 4 bases and J by 5 bases, with 3 bases of the junction left unmatched. Germline V gene sequence: CDR1 MGHRA, CDR2 YSYEKL. The CDR3 spans 15 residues.

The chain employs TRBV9 and TRBJ2-1; maybe TRBD1 (6 bases). Trimming pared 3 bases from V and 2 bases from J, leaving 9 bases between. CDR3 length: 14 residues. CDR1 is SGDLS, CDR2 YYNGEE, per germline. This chain's CDR3 is CASSAGQPYNEQFF. CDR3 coding DNA: TGTGCCAGCAGCGCCGGACAGCCCTACAATGAGCAGTTCTTC. Together with reference TRBV9 and TRBJ2-1, the CDR3 gives the full variable domain: DSGVTQTPKHLITATGQRVTLRCSPRSGDLSVYWYQQSLDQGLQFLIQYYNGEERAKGNILERFSAQQFPDLHSELNLSSLELGDSALYFCASSAGQPYNEQFFGPGTRLTVL.

The chain is built from TRBV28 and TRBJ2-6; TRBD2 matches at 7 bases. V gave up 3 bases and J gave up 0 bases; unmatched junction bases: 11. The V gene's germline CDR1 is MDHEN and CDR2 SYDVKM. The CDR3 is made up of 19 amino acids. Written as DNA, the CDR3 is TGTGCCAGCAGTTTTGGGTGGGGGGGAGGCACCTCTGGGGCCAACGTCCTGACTTTC. Amino acids: CASSFGWGGGTSGANVLTF.

V is TRBV27 and J is TRBJ1-1; maybe TRBD1 (5 bases). V was pared by 4 bases and J by 1 base, with 10 bases between. Germline CDR1 reads MNHEY; CDR2 reads SMNVEV (reference sequence). This CDR3 has 14 amino acids. CDR3 in amino acids: CASSWGSWNTEAFF. DNA for the CDR3: TGTGCCAGCAGTTGGGGCTCGTGGAACACTGAAGCTTTCTTT.